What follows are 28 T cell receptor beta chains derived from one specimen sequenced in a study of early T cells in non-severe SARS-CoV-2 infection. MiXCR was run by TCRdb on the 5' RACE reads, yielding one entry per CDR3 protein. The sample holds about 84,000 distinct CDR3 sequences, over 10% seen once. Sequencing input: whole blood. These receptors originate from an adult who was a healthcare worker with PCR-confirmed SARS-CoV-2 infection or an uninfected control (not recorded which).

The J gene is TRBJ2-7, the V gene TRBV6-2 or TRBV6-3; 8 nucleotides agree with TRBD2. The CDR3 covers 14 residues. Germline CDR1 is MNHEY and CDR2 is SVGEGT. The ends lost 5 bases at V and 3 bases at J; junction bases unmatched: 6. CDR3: CASSLRLAFYEQYF. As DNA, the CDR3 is TGTGCCAGCAGTCTCCGACTAGCGTTCTACGAGCAGTACTTC.

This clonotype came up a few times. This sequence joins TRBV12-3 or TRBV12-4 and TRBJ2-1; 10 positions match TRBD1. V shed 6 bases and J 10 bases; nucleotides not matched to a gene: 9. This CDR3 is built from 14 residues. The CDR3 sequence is CASSISGTGAEQFF. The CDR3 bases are TGTGCCAGCAGCATATCCGGGACAGGGGCCGAGCAGTTCTTC.

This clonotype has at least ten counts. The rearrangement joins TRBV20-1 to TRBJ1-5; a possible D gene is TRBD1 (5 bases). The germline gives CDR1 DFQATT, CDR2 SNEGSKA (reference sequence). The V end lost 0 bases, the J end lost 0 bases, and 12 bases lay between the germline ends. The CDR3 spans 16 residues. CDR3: CSARDQTEYSNQPQHF. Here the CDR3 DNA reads TGCAGTGCTAGAGACCAGACAGAATATAGCAATCAGCCCCAGCATTTT.

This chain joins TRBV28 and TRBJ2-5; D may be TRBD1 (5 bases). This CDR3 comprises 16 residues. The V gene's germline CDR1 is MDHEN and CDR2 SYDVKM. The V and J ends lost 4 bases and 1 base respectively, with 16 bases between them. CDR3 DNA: TGTGCCAGCAGTTCTGGGGCGGCAGTTCTCCAAGAGACCCAGTACTTC. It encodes CASSSGAAVLQETQYF.

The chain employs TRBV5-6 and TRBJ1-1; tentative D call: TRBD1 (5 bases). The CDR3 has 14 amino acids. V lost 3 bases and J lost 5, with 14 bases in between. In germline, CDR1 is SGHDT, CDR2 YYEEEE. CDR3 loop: CASSSLAGRTEAFF. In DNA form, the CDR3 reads TGTGCCAGCAGCTCCCTGGCAGGGAGGACTGAAGCTTTCTTT.

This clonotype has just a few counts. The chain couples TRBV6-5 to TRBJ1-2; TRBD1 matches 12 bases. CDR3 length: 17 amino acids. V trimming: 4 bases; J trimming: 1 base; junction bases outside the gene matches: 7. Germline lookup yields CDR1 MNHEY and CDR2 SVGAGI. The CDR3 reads CASSLLGTGGVNYGYTF. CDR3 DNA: TGTGCCAGCAGTTTGCTCGGGACAGGGGGCGTTAACTATGGCTACACCTTC.

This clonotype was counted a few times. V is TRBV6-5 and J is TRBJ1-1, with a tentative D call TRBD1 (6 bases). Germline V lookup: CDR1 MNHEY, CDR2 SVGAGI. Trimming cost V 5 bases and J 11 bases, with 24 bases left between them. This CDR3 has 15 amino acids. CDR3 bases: TGTGCCAGCAGTCCTACTGGGACACCATCCAACGGGGCTTTCTTT. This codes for CASSPTGTPSNGAFF.

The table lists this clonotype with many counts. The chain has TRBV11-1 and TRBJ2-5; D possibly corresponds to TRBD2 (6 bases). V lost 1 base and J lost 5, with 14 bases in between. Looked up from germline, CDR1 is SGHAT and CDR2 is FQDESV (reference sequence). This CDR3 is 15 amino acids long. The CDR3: CASSLEGRPGETQYF. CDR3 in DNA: TGTGCCAGCAGCTTAGAGGGGAGGCCGGGCGAGACCCAGTACTTC.

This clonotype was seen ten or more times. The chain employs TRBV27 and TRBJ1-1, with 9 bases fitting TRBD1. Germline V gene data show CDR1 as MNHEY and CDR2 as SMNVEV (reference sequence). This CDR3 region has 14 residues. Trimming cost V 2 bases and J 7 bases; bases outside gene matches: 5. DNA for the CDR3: TGTGCCAGCAGTTTAATAGGGACAGGGAGTGAAGCTTTCTTT. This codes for CASSLIGTGSEAFF.

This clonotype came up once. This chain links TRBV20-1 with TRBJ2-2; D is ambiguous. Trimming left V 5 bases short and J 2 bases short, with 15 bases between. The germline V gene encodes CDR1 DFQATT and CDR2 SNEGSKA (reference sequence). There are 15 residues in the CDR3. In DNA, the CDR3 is TGCAGTGCTCCCCCGGCGCAGGCTAACACCGGGGAGCTGTTTTTT. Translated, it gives CSAPPAQANTGELFF.

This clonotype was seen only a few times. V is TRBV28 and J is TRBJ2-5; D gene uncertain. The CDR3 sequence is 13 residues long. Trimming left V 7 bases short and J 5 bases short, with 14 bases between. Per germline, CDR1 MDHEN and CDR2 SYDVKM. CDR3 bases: TGTGCCAGCATCCAACAGCCCGGGGAGACCCAGTACTTC. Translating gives CASIQQPGETQYF. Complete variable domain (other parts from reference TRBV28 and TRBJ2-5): DVKVTQSSRYLVKRTGEKVFLECVQDMDHENMFWYRQDPGLGLRLIYFSYDVKMKEKGDIPEGYSVSREKKERFSLILESASTNQTSMYLCASIQQPGETQYFGPGTRLLVL.

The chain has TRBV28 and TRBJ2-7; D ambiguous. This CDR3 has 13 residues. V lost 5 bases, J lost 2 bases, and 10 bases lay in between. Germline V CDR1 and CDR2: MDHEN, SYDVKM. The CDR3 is CASSAPRPYEQYF. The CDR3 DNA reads TGTGCCAGCAGTGCCCCTAGACCCTACGAGCAGTACTTC.

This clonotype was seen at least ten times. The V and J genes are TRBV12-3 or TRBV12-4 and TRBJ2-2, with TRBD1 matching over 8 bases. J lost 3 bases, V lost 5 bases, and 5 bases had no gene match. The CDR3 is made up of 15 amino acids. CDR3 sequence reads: CASSQQGAHTGELFF. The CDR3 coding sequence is TGTGCCAGCAGTCAGCAGGGGGCGCACACCGGGGAGCTGTTTTTT.

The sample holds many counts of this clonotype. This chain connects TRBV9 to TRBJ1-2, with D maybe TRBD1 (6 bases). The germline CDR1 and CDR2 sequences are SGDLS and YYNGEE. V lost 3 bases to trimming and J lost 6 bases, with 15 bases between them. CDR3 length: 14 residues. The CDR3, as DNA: TGTGCCAGCAGCGACGGGACACTCGCGAATGGCTACACCTTC. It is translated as CASSDGTLANGYTF.

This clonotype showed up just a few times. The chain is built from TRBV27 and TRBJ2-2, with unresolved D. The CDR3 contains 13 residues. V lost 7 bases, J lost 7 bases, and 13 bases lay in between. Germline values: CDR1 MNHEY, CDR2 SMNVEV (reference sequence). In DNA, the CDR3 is TGTGCCAGCAACAATCTGGGATACGGGGAGCTGTTTTTT. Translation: CASNNLGYGELFF.

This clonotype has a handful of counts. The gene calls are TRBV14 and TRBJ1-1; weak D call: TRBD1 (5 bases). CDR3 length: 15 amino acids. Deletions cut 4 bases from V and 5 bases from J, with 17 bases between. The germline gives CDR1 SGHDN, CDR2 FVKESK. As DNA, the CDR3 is TGTGCCAGCAGCCTAGGGACCCCTCGGTCGACTGAAGCTTTCTTT. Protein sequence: CASSLGTPRSTEAFF. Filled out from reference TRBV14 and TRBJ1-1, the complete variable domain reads EAGVTQFPSHSVIEKGQTVTLRCDPISGHDNLYWYRRVMGKEIKFLLHFVKESKQDESGMPNNRFLAERTGGTYSTLKVQPAELEDSGVYFCASSLGTPRSTEAFFGQGTRLTVV.

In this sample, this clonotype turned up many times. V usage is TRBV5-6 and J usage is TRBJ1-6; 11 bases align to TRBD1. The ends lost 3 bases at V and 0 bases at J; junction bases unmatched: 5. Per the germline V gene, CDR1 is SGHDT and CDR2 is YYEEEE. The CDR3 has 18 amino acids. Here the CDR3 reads CASSSTGTGGSYNSPLHF. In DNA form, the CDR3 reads TGTGCCAGCAGCTCTACCGGGACAGGGGGCTCCTATAATTCACCCCTCCACTTT.

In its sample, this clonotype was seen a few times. CDR3 in DNA: TGCAGCGTCCCCGGACAGGCCACAGACGAGCAGTACTTC. Translating it yields CSVPGQATDEQYF. This sequence joins TRBV29-1 and TRBJ2-7; 7 bases align to TRBD1. Germline CDR1 reads SQVTM; CDR2 reads ANQGSEA. The CDR3 sequence is 13 residues long. Trimming at V came to 6 bases and at J to 5 bases, leaving 10 bases not matched to a gene.

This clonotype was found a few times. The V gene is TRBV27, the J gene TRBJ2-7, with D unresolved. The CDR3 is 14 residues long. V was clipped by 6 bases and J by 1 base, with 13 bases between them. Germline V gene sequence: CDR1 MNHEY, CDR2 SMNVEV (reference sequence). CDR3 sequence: CASRLDTISYEQYF. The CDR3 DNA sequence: TGTGCCAGCAGACTTGACACTATATCCTACGAGCAGTACTTC.

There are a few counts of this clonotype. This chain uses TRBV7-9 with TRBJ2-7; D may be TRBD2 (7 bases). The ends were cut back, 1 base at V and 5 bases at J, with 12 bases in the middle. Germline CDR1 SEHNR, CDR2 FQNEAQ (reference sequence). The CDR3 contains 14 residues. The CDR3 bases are TGTGCCAGCAGCTTAGAGGGGGGGATACACGAGCAGTACTTC. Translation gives CASSLEGGIHEQYF. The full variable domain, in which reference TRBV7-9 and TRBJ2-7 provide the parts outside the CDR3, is DTGVSQNPRHKITKRGQNVTFRCDPISEHNRLYWYRQTLGQGPEFLTYFQNEAQLEKSRLLSDRFSAERPKGSFSTLEIQRTEQGDSAMYLCASSLEGGIHEQYFGPGTRLTVT.

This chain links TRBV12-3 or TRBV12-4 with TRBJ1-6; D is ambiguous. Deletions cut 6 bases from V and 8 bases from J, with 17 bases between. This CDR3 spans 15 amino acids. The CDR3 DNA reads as TGTGCCAGCAGACATGGACGGAAAGGGCATTCACCCCTCCACTTT. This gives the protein CASRHGRKGHSPLHF.

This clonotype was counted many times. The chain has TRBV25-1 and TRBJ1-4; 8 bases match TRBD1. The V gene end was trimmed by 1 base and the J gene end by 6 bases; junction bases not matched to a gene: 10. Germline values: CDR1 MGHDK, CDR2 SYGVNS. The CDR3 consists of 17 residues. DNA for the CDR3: TGTGCCAGCAGTGAATCTTTGGGTACAGGGGGGGATGAAAAACTGTTTTTT. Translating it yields CASSESLGTGGDEKLFF.

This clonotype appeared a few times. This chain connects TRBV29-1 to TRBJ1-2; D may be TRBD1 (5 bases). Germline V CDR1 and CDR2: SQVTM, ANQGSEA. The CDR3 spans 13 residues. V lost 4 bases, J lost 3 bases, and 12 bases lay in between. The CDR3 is CSVGDRTHYGYTF. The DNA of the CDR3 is TGCAGCGTTGGAGACAGAACTCACTATGGCTACACCTTC.

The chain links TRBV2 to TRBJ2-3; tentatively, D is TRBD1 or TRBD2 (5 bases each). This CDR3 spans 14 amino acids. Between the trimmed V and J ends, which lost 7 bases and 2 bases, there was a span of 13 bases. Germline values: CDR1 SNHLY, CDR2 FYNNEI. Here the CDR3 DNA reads TGTGCCAGCACCGCCCCGGGGCCCACAGATACGCAGTATTTT. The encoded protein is CASTAPGPTDTQYF. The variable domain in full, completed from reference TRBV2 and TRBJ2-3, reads EPEVTQTPSHQVTQMGQEVILRCVPISNHLYFYWYRQILGQKVEFLVSFYNNEISEKSEIFDDQFSVERPDGSNFTLKIRSTKLEDSAMYFCASTAPGPTDTQYFGPGTRLTVL.

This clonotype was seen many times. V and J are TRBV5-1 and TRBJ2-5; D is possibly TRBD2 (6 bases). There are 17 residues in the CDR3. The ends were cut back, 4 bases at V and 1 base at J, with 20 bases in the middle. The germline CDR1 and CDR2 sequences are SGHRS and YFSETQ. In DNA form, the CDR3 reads TGCGCCAGCAGCCCTAGCGCGAGGGAACCCCTCCAAGAGACCCAGTACTTC. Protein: CASSPSAREPLQETQYF.

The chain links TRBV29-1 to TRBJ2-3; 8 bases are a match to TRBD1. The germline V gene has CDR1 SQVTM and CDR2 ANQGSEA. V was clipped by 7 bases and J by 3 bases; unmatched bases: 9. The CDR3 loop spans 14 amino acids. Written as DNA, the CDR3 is TGCAGCGGGGGATCAGGGGGCTGGACAGATACGCAGTATTTT. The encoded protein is CSGGSGGWTDTQYF.

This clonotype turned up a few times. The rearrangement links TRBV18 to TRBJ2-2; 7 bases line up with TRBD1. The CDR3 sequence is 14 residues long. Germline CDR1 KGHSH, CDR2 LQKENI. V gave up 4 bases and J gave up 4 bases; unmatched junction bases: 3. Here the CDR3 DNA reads TGTGCCAGCTCACGGACAGGCCGCACCGGGGAGCTGTTTTTT. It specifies CASSRTGRTGELFF. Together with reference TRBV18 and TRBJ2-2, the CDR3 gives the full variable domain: NAGVMQNPRHLVRRRGQEARLRCSPMKGHSHVYWYRQLPEEGLKFMVYLQKENIIDESGMPKERFSAEFPKEGPSILRIQQVVRGDSAAYFCASSRTGRTGELFFGEGSRLTVL.

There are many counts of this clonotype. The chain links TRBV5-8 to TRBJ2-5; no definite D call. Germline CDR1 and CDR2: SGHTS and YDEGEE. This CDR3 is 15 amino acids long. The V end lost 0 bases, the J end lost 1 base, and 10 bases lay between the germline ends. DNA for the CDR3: TGTGCCAGCAGCTTGGGCAGGCATCTCCAAGAGACCCAGTACTTC. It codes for CASSLGRHLQETQYF.